Each of the 27 T cell receptor beta chains below was sequenced from the same sample in a study of T-cell memory formation after mild COVID-19 (dated by TCRdb to the early 2020s). Library creation used 5' RACE. Sequencing instrument: Illumina NovaSeq 6000. Clones were called with MiXCR by TCRdb after fastp trimmed the public reads at Q25, and only in-frame beta chains were retained. CDR3 protein duplicates are merged, each entry listing the most common genes and DNA. The sample table holds fewer than 600,000 distinct CDR3 sequences, of which about a fifth were seen once. The ten most abundant clones make up around 8.4% of the sample. The sequenced sample was PBMCs or a T cell subset sorted from them (not recorded which). These receptors were taken from an adult woman who had mild COVID-19 (a few samples of this study predate the infection). The sample titles of this study are shuffled in the database, so cell type and time point are left out; the donor was told from shared clones.

This clonotype appeared a few times. The genes are TRBV12-3 or TRBV12-4 and TRBJ1-1, with a tentative D call TRBD1 (5 bases). Trimming pared 0 bases from V and 1 base from J, leaving 12 bases between. The CDR3 runs 16 residues. CDR3 amino acids: CASSLAFPGTNTEAFF. CDR3 nucleotide sequence: TGTGCCAGCAGTTTAGCGTTCCCAGGGACGAACACTGAAGCTTTCTTT.

In nucleotides, the CDR3 is TGTGCCAGCAGTGTGCCGGGACACACCTACGAGCAGTACTTC. Its translation: CASSVPGHTYEQYF. The V gene is TRBV12-3 or TRBV12-4, the J gene TRBJ2-7; possibly TRBD1 for D (6 bases). CDR3 length equals 14 residues. V lost 5 bases to trimming and J lost 2 bases, with 13 bases between them.

V and J are TRBV15 and TRBJ2-7; TRBD1 matches 8 bases. From germline, CDR1 is LNHNV and CDR2 YYDKDF (reference sequence). This CDR3 is built from 13 residues. Trimming removed 1 base from V and 5 bases from J; junction bases left unmatched: 1. The CDR3 region is CATSRVTGDEQYF. Here the CDR3 DNA reads TGTGCCACCAGCAGAGTGACAGGGGACGAGCAGTACTTC.

This clonotype was recorded a few times. The chain employs TRBV15 and TRBJ2-5, with D possibly being TRBD2 (6 bases). The germline CDR1 and CDR2 sequences are LNHNV and YYDKDF (reference sequence). This CDR3 is 15 amino acids long. The V end lost 5 bases, the J end lost 5 bases, and 18 bases lay between the germline ends. CDR3 residues: CATSYAGGPGETQYF. The CDR3 DNA is TGTGCCACCAGCTATGCTGGAGGGCCCGGGGAGACCCAGTACTTC.

The chain couples TRBV5-6 to TRBJ1-1; TRBD1 might be the D (5 bases). The CDR3 loop spans 17 amino acids. The ends were cut back, 0 bases at V and 4 bases at J, with 19 bases in the middle. Looked up from germline, CDR1 is SGHDT and CDR2 is YYEEEE. The CDR3 coding sequence is TGTGCCAGCAGCTTGGAAGGTGGGGGGTCCTCCGGCACTGAAGCTTTCTTT. It is translated as CASSLEGGGSSGTEAFF.

The chain uses TRBV25-1 and TRBJ2-7, with 10 bases fitting TRBD2. The trim removed 5 bases at V and 3 bases at J, leaving 7 bases unmatched. CDR1 is MGHDK and CDR2 is SYGVNS in the germline V gene. The CDR3 is 15 amino acids. CDR3 sequence reads: CASSWGTSEGYEQYF. DNA of the CDR3: TGTGCCAGCAGTTGGGGGACTAGCGAGGGCTACGAGCAGTACTTC.

This clonotype is a singleton in its sample. The chain uses TRBV10-3 and TRBJ1-2; 12 nucleotides line up with TRBD1. V shed 1 base and J 8 bases; nucleotides not matched to a gene: 8. Germline CDR1 and CDR2: ENHRY and SYGVKD. This CDR3 has 16 residues. For the CDR3, the DNA is TGTGCCATCAGTGAGTTGGGACAGGGGGCATTTGGCGGCTACACCTTC. Its translation is CAISELGQGAFGGYTF.

This clonotype was counted between two and nine times. The chain has TRBV20-1 and TRBJ2-3; D might be TRBD1 or TRBD2, each matching 6 bases. Trimming cost V 0 bases and J 4 bases, with 11 bases left between them. CDR1 and CDR2 (germline): DFQATT, SNEGSKA (reference sequence). The CDR3 consists of 14 residues. Here the CDR3 reads CSARDVGGADTQYF. The CDR3 DNA reads TGCAGTGCTAGAGATGTGGGGGGCGCAGATACGCAGTATTTT.

This clonotype has more than one count but fewer than ten. V usage is TRBV27 and J usage is TRBJ2-4, with 12 nucleotides matching TRBD2. From germline, CDR1 is MNHEY and CDR2 SMNVEV (reference sequence). V lost 4 bases to trimming and J lost 4 bases; unmatched junction nucleotides: 8. CDR3 length: 17 residues. The CDR3 coding sequence is TGTGCCAGCAGTTATGTCCGGACTAGCGGGGAGAAAAACATTCAGTACTTC. Amino acids: CASSYVRTSGEKNIQYF.

This sequence joins TRBV7-9 and TRBJ2-7; D not resolved. CDR3 length equals 14 residues. The ends were cut back, 4 bases at V and 6 bases at J, with 16 bases in the middle. Germline CDR1 and CDR2: SEHNR and FQNEAQ (reference sequence). The CDR3 region has the DNA TGTGCCAGCAGCTCTAATCCTAACGTGGCCGAGCAGTACTTC. Translation: CASSSNPNVAEQYF.

The chain carries TRBV12-3 or TRBV12-4 and TRBJ2-1; D not resolved. The CDR3 loop spans 11 amino acids. The V end was cut by 6 bases, the J end by 5 bases, with 5 bases between. CDR3: CASRVDNEQFF. CDR3 coding DNA: TGTGCCAGCAGGGTCGACAATGAGCAGTTCTTC.

This clonotype appeared a few times. The chain combines TRBV12-3 or TRBV12-4 with TRBJ1-1; D call uncertain. The CDR3 covers 15 residues. Trimming took 1 base from V and 0 from J, leaving 9 bases between them. The DNA of the CDR3 is TGTGCCAGCAGTTTAGGCAGGACCTTGAACACTGAAGCTTTCTTT. Amino acids: CASSLGRTLNTEAFF.

This clonotype was seen a handful of times. The chain carries TRBV19 and TRBJ1-1, with D possibly TRBD1 on 5 matching bases. V was clipped by 2 bases and J by 1 base, with 11 bases between them. This CDR3 has 15 amino acids. Looked up from germline, CDR1 is LNHDA and CDR2 is SQIVND (reference sequence). The CDR3 nucleotides are TGTGCCAGTAGTATAATGACTGGGGGGAACACTGAAGCTTTCTTT. This sequence encodes CASSIMTGGNTEAFF.

This chain joins TRBV7-9 and TRBJ2-3; 13 bases align to TRBD2. V lost 5 bases to trimming and J lost 2 bases; unmatched junction nucleotides: 7. The germline CDR1 and CDR2 sequences are SEHNR and FQNEAQ (reference sequence). CDR3 length: 17 amino acids. The CDR3 reads CASSAPGLAGVTDTQYF. The CDR3 DNA reads TGTGCCAGCAGCGCACCCGGACTAGCGGGGGTCACAGATACGCAGTATTTT.

The rearrangement joins TRBV7-9 to TRBJ2-2; 10 bases match TRBD2. This CDR3 comprises 14 residues. J was trimmed by 6 bases and V by 6 bases; bases with no gene match: 4. Germline V gives CDR1 SEHNR, CDR2 FQNEAQ (reference sequence). The CDR3 protein is CASRSGRAPGELFF. CDR3 nucleotide sequence: TGTGCCAGCAGAAGCGGGAGGGCCCCCGGGGAGCTGTTTTTT.

V gene TRBV6-2 or TRBV6-3 combines with J gene TRBJ1-6; no clear D. V lost 2 bases and J 9 bases, leaving 2 bases between the germline ends. The germline CDR1 and CDR2 sequences are MNHEY and SVGEGT. This CDR3 contains 11 residues. The CDR3 DNA is TGTGCCAGCAGTTACGGTTCACCCCTCCACTTT. This codes for CASSYGSPLHF.

V and J are TRBV29-1 and TRBJ1-6; the match to TRBD1 covers 7 bases. Germline-derived CDR1 and CDR2 are SQVTM and ANQGSEA. The CDR3 runs to 13 residues. The V segment lost 6 bases and the J segment 7 bases; nucleotides outside the gene matches: 6. In nucleotides, the CDR3 is TGCAGCGTCGCGACAGGGATCAATTCACCCCTCCACTTT. Protein product: CSVATGINSPLHF.

Only a few counts were recorded for this clonotype. The genes are TRBV3-1 and TRBJ2-5, with D maybe TRBD1 (5 bases). Germline lookup yields CDR1 LGHDT and CDR2 YNNKEL (reference sequence). V lost 0 bases and J 5 bases, leaving 7 bases between the germline ends. The CDR3 is made up of 13 amino acids. The CDR3 bases are TGTGCCAGCAGCCAAGACCCAGGGGAGACCCAGTACTTC. It encodes CASSQDPGETQYF.

The chain couples TRBV30 to TRBJ1-1; unclear D gene. The CDR3 covers 12 residues. Germline CDR1 and CDR2: GTSNPN and SVGIG (reference sequence). Trimming pared 3 bases from V and 4 bases from J, leaving 9 bases between. CDR3 loop: CAWRRLATEAFF. The CDR3 DNA is TGTGCCTGGAGGAGACTGGCCACTGAAGCTTTCTTT. Based on the CDR3 plus reference TRBV30 and TRBJ1-1, the full variable domain is SQTIHQWPATLVQPVGSPLSLECTVEGTSNPNLYWYRQAAGRGLQLLFYSVGIGQISSEVPQNLSASRPQDRQFILSSKKLLLSDSGFYLCAWRRLATEAFFGQGTRLTVV.

This clonotype was counted between two and nine times. DNA for the CDR3: TGCAGTGCTAGTTCCCGGGGGAGCTCTGGAAACACCATATATTTT. Its protein product is CSASSRGSSGNTIYF. The rearrangement joins TRBV20-1 to TRBJ1-3; D perhaps matches TRBD1 (5 bases). CDR3 length: 15 residues. Trimming removed 3 bases at V and 0 bases at J, with 12 bases between. CDR1 is DFQATT, CDR2 SNEGSKA, per germline (reference sequence).

V is TRBV18 and J is TRBJ2-1; 10 bases align to TRBD1. Germline V gene sequence: CDR1 KGHSH, CDR2 LQKENI. The CDR3 has 16 amino acids. V gave up 3 bases and J gave up 6 bases; unmatched junction bases: 8. In nucleotides, the CDR3 is TGTGCCAGCTCACCTCCGGGACAGGGGTCGGGCAATGAGCAGTTCTTC. Its translation is CASSPPGQGSGNEQFF. The full variable domain, with the rest looked up from reference TRBV18 and TRBJ2-1, is NAGVMQNPRHLVRRRGQEARLRCSPMKGHSHVYWYRQLPEEGLKFMVYLQKENIIDESGMPKERFSAEFPKEGPSILRIQQVVRGDSAAYFCASSPPGQGSGNEQFFGPGTRLTVL.

The chain recombines TRBV29-1 with TRBJ1-2; TRBD1 might be the D (5 bases). Between the trimmed V and J ends, which lost 2 bases and 1 base, there was a span of 8 bases. This CDR3 spans 13 amino acids. Germline V gives CDR1 SQVTM, CDR2 ANQGSEA. The CDR3 bases are TGCAGCGTTGAAAGCAGGGTTAACTATGGCTACACCTTC. The encoded protein is CSVESRVNYGYTF.

The chain recombines TRBV7-2 with TRBJ2-2; a weak D match, TRBD2 (6 bases). Germline CDR1 reads SGHTA; CDR2 reads FQGNSA. The CDR3 has 15 amino acids. Trimming pared 5 bases from V and 2 bases from J, leaving 12 bases between. DNA of the CDR3: TGTGCCAGCAGCCGTGGGCGGGAAAACACCGGGGAGCTGTTTTTT. Encoded protein: CASSRGRENTGELFF.

The V call is TRBV29-1, the J call TRBJ2-1; TRBD2 matches 14 bases. The CDR3 contains 16 residues. From germline, CDR1 is SQVTM and CDR2 ANQGSEA. V gave up 4 bases and J gave up 8 bases; unmatched junction bases: 10. This CDR3 reads CSVGDMEGLAGDEQFF. DNA of the CDR3: TGCAGCGTTGGGGATATGGAGGGACTAGCGGGAGATGAGCAGTTCTTC.

The chain uses TRBV5-1 and TRBJ2-7, with a possible D match to TRBD2 (6 bases). The CDR3 extends over 14 amino acids. Germline V gene sequence: CDR1 SGHRS, CDR2 YFSETQ. V dropped 0 bases and J dropped 9 bases, with 16 bases sitting between them. CDR3 region: CASSLGTPGEGQYF. CDR3 DNA: TGCGCCAGCAGCTTGGGGACACCGGGAGAAGGGCAGTACTTC.

This chain connects TRBV20-1 to TRBJ2-3; D unclear. The V end was cut by 3 bases, the J end by 1 base, with 8 bases between. Germline-derived CDR1 and CDR2 are DFQATT and SNEGSKA (reference sequence). This CDR3 contains 13 residues. CDR3 DNA sequence: TGCAGTGCTAGCCAGACTGGCACAGATACGCAGTATTTT. Translated: CSASQTGTDTQYF.

The chain has TRBV2 and TRBJ1-4; D is ambiguous. V lost 7 bases and J lost 2, with 17 bases in between. Germline loops: CDR1 SNHLY, CDR2 FYNNEI. This CDR3 comprises 16 residues. DNA for the CDR3: TGTGCCAGCAATGAGCCCACCCCTGGGACTAATGAAAAACTGTTTTTT. Protein: CASNEPTPGTNEKLFF. Full variable domain (remainder filled in from reference TRBV2 and TRBJ1-4): EPEVTQTPSHQVTQMGQEVILRCVPISNHLYFYWYRQILGQKVEFLVSFYNNEISEKSEIFDDQFSVERPDGSNFTLKIRSTKLEDSAMYFCASNEPTPGTNEKLFFGSGTQLSVL.